This T cell receptor (beta chain) was captured by sequencing in a study of vaccination and CD4 T cells after COVID-19. As regards this clonotype: Its antigen remains unidentified.

The assay that was used to sequence DNA from cultured CD4+ T cells was the Oncomine TCR Beta short-read assay. MiXCR, run by TCRdb on the PCR reads, gives a single entry per CDR3 protein. The table has about 18,000 distinct CDR3 sequences, about 42% seen once. Noted treatment: approximately nine-day PBMC culture with coronavirus spike peptide pools or control peptides (ViraFEST assay). Expansion of antigen-specific T cells with peptide pools by ViraFEST preceded sequencing of TCRs. The sample was CD4+ T cells from blood, cultured in vitro, taken before SARS-CoV-2 vaccination. This TCR derives from a human donor who received a COVID-19 vaccine.

The CDR3: CAIRIGNEQFF. The DNA for the CDR3 is TGTGCCATCCGGATAGGGAATGAGCAGTTCTTC. V and J are TRBV10-3 and TRBJ2-1; D not certain. V was clipped by 8 bases and J by 7 bases, with 9 bases between them. Germline V gives CDR1 ENHRY, CDR2 SYGVKD. The CDR3 consists of 11 residues.